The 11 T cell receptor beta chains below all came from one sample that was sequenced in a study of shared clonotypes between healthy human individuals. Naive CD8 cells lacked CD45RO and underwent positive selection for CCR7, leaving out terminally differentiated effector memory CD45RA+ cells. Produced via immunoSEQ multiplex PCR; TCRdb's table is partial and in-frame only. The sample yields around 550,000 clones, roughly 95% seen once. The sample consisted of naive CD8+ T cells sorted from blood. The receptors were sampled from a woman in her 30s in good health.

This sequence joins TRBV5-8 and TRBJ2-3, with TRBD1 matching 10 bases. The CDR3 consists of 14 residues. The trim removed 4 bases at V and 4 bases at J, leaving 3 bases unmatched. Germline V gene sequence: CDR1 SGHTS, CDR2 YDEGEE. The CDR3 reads CASSRGQGADTQYF. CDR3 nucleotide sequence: TGTGCCAGCAGCAGAGGACAGGGGGCAGATACGCAGTATTTT.

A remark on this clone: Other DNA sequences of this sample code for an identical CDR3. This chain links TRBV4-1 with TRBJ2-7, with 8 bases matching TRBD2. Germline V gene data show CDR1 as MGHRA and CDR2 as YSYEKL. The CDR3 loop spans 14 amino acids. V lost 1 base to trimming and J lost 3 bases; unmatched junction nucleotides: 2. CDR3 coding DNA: TGCGCCAGCAGCCAAGTAACTAGCGGCTACGAGCAGTACTTC. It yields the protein CASSQVTSGYEQYF.

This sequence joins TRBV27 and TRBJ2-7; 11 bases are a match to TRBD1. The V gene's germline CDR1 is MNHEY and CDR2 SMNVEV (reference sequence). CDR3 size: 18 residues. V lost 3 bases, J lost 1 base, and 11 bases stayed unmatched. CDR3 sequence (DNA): TGTGCCAGCAGTTTTTTAGGGACAGGGGGGCTCGAGTCCTACGAGCAGTACTTC. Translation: CASSFLGTGGLESYEQYF.

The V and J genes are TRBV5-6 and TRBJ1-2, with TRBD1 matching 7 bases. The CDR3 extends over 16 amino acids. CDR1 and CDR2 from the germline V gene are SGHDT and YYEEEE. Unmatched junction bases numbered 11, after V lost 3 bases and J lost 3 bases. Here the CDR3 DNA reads TGTGCCAGCAGCTGGGGAACAGGGGTTCCGCACTATGGCTACACCTTC. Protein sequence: CASSWGTGVPHYGYTF.

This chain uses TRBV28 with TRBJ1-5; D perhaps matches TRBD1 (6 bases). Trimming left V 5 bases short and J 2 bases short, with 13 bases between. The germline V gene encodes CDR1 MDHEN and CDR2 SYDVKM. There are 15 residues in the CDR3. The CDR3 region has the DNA TGTGCCAGCAGTCGACAGGTTGTTGGCAATCAGCCCCAGCATTTT. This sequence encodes CASSRQVVGNQPQHF.

CDR3 nucleotide sequence: TGTGCCAGCAGCCCATCCGGGGAAAAACTGTTTTTT. Its protein is CASSPSGEKLFF. The J gene is TRBJ1-4, the V gene TRBV7-2, with D unresolved. The CDR3 is 12 amino acids. Germline CDR1 is SGHTA and CDR2 is FQGNSA. V lost 5 bases and J 8 bases, leaving 9 bases between the germline ends.

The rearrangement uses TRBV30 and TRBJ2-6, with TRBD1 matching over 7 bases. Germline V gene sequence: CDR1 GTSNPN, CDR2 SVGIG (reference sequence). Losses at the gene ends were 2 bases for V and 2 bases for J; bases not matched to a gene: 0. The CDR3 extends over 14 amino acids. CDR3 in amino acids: CAWSQGAGANVLTF. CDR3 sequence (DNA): TGTGCCTGGAGTCAGGGGGCTGGGGCCAACGTCCTGACTTTC.

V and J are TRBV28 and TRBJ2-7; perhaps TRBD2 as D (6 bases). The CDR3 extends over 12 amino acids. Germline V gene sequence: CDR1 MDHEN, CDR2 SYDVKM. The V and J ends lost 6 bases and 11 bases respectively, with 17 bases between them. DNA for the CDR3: TGTGCCAGCAGCCCAGGGAGGCTTGAGAAGTACTTC. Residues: CASSPGRLEKYF.

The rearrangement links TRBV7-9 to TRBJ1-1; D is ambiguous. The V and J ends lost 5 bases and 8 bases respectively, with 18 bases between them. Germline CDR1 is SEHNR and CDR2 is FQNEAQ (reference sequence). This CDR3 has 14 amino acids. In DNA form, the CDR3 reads TGTGCCAGCAGCCCAGACGGTCGGGCCTGGGAAGCTTTCTTT. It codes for CASSPDGRAWEAFF.

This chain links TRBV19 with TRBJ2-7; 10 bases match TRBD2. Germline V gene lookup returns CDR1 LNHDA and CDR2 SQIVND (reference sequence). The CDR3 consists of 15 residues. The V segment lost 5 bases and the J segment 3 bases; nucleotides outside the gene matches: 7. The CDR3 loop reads CASSVEAGGSYEQYF. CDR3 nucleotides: TGTGCCAGTAGTGTCGAAGCGGGAGGGAGCTACGAGCAGTACTTC.

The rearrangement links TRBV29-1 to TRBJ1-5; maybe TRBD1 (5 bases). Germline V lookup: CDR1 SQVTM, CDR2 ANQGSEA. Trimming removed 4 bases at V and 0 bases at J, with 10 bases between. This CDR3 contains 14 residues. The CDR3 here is CSVGTGHSNQPQHF. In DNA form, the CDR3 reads TGCAGCGTTGGGACGGGGCATAGCAATCAGCCCCAGCATTTT.